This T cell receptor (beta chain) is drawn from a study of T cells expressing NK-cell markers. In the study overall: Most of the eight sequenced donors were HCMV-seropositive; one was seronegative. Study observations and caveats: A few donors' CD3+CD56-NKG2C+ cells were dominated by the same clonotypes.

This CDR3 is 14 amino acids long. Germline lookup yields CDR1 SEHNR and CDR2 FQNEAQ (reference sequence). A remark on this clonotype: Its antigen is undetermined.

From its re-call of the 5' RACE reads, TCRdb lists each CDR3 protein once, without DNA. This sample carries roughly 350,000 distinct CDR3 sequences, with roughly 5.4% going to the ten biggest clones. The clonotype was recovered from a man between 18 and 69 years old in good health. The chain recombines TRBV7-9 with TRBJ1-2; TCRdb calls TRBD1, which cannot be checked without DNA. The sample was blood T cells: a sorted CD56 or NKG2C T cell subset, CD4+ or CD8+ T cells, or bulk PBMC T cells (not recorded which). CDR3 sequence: CASSPRQYDWGYTF. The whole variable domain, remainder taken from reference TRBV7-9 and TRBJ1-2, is DTGVSQNPRHKITKRGQNVTFRCDPISEHNRLYWYRQTLGQGPEFLTYFQNEAQLEKSRLLSDRFSAERPKGSFSTLEIQRTEQGDSAMYLCASSPRQYDWGYTFGSGTRLTVV.